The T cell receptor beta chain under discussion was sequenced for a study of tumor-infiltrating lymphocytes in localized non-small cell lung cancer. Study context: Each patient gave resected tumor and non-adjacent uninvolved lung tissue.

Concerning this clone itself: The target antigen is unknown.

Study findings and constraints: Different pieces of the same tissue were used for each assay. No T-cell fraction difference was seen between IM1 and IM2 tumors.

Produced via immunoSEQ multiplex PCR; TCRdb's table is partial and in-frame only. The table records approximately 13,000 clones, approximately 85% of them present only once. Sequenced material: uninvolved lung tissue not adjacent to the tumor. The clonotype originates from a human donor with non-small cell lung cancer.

The CDR3 sequence: CASRYDEDEQYF. In nucleotides, the CDR3 is TGTGCCAGCAGGTATGATGAGGACGAGCAGTACTTC. V and J are TRBV2 and TRBJ2-7, with unresolved D. Germline V CDR1 and CDR2: SNHLY, FYNNEI. This CDR3 comprises 12 residues. V lost 6 bases to trimming and J lost 5 bases, with 11 bases between them.